This section outlines one TCR beta chain sequence together with its context. Its cognate antigen is unknown. Other DNA sequences in this sample translate to the same CDR3. Sequencing used immunoSEQ multiplex PCR; TCRdb keeps in-frame clones, though not all of them. The sample records more than 2 million clones, 95% being singletons. This sample is drawn from a study of shared clonotypes between healthy human individuals. Points from the study as a whole: Only blood was sampled, and tissue TCR repertoires likely differ from blood ones. Generation of non-shared clonotypes was less probable than generation of clonotypes shared by all four donors. Between a few donors, naive CD4 clonotypes were shared at a level of roughly 5.5%.

Germline values: CDR1 SGHRS, CDR2 YFSETQ. The CDR3 loop spans 14 amino acids. V lost 0 bases and J lost 4, with 7 bases in between. This TCR came from a man between 18 and 35 years old in good health. Input material: naive CD4+ T cells sorted from blood. The subset was: CD45RA+ positively selected. The chain links TRBV5-1 to TRBJ2-2; TRBD2 might be the D (6 bases). The CDR3 bases are TGCGCCAGCAGCTTGGATAGCGGCACCGGGGAGCTGTTTTTT. Its translation is CASSLDSGTGELFF.